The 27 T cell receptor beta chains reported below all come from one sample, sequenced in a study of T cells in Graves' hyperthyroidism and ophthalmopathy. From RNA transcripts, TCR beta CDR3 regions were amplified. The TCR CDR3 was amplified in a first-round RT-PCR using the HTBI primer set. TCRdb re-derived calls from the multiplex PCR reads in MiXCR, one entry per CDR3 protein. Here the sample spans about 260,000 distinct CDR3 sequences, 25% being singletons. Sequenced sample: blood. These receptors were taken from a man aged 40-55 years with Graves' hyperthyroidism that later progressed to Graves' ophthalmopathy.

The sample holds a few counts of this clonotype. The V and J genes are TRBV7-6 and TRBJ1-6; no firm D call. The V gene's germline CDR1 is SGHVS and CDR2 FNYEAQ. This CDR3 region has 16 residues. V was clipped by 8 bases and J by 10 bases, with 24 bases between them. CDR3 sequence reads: CASVLPHEQCKSPLHF. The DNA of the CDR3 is TGTGCCAGCGTTCTGCCCCACGAGCAGTGCAAATCACCCCTCCACTTT.

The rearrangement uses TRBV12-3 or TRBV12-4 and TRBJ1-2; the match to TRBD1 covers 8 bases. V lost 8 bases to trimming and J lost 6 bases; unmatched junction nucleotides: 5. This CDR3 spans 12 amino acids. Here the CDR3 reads CASDGQGDGYTF. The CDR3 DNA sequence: TGTGCCAGCGACGGACAGGGAGATGGCTACACCTTC.

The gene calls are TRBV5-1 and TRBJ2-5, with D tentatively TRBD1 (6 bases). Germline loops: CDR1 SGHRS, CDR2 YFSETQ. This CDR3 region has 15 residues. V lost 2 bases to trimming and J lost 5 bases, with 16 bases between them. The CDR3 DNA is TGCGCCAGCAGCTTTCAGGGGCGAGGGTGGGAGACCCAGTACTTC. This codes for CASSFQGRGWETQYF.

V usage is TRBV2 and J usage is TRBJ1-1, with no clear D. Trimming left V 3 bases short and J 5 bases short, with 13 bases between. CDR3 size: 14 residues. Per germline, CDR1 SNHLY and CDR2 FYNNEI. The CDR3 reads CASSDRVQWTEAFF. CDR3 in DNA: TGTGCCAGCAGTGATCGGGTCCAGTGGACTGAAGCTTTCTTT.

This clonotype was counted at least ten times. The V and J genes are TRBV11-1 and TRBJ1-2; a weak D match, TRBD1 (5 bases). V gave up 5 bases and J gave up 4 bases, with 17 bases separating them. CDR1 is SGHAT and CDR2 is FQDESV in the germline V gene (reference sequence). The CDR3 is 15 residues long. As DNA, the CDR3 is TGTGCCAGCAGCCAAACGACAGATTCTCCCTATGGCTACACCTTC. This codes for CASSQTTDSPYGYTF.

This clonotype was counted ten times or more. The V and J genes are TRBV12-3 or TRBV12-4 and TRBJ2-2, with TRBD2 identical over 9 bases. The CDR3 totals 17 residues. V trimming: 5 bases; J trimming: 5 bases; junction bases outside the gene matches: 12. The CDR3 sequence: CASSTLAGTLNTGELFF. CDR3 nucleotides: TGTGCCAGCAGTACTCTAGCGGGAACGCTGAATACCGGGGAGCTGTTTTTT.

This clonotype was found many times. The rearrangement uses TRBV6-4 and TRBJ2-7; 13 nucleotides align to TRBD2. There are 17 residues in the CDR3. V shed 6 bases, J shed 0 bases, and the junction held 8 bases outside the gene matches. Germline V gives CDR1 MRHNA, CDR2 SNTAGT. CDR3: CASRRAGTSGDSYEQYF. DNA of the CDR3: TGTGCCAGCAGGCGCGCTGGGACTAGCGGGGACTCCTACGAGCAGTACTTC.

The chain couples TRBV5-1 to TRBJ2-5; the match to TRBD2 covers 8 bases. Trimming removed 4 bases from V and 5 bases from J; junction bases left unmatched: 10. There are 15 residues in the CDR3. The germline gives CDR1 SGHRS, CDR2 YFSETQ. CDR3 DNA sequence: TGCGCCAGCAGCATGTTAGCGGGGACCCGGGAGACCCAGTACTTC. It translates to CASSMLAGTRETQYF.

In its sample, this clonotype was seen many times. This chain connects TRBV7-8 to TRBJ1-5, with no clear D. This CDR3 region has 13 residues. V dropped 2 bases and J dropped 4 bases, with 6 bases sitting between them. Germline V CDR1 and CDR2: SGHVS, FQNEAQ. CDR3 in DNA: TGTGCCAGCAGCTTAATGAAGAATCAGCCCCAGCATTTT. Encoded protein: CASSLMKNQPQHF.

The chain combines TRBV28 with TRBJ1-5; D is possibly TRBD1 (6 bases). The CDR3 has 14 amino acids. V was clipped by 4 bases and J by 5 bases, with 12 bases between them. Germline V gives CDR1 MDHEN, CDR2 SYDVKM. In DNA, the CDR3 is TGTGCCAGCAGTTCCTGGGACAAAGATCAGCCCCAGCATTTT. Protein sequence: CASSSWDKDQPQHF. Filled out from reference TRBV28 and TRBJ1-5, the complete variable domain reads DVKVTQSSRYLVKRTGEKVFLECVQDMDHENMFWYRQDPGLGLRLIYFSYDVKMKEKGDIPEGYSVSREKKERFSLILESASTNQTSMYLCASSSWDKDQPQHFGDGTRLSIL.

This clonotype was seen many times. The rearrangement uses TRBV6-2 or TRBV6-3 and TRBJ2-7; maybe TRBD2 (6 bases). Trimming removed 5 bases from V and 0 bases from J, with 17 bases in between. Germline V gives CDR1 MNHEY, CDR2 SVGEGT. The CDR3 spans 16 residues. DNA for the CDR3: TGTGCCAGCAGTACAACCGGGACGGGAGACTCCTACGAGCAGTACTTC. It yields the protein CASSTTGTGDSYEQYF.

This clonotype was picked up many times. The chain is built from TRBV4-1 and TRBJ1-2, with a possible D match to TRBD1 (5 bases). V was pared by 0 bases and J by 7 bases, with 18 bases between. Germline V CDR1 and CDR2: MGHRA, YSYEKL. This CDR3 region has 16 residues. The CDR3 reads CASSQDRGQGLVGYTF. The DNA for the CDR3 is TGCGCCAGCAGCCAAGATAGGGGTCAGGGACTCGTTGGCTACACCTTC.

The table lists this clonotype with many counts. The CDR3 bases are TGTGCCAGCAGCGCCAGACAGGGGGACGCTGAAGCTTTCTTT. This sequence encodes CASSARQGDAEAFF. J is TRBJ1-1 and V is TRBV7-3; 9 bases align to TRBD1. The CDR3 length is 14 residues. The junction had 7 bases not matched to a gene; V was cut back by 5 bases and J by 6 bases. The V gene's germline CDR1 is SGHTA and CDR2 FQGTGA.

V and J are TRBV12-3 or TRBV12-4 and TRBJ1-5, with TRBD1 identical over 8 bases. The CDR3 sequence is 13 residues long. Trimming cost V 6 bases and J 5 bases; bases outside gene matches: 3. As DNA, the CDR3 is TGTGCCAGCAGCGGACAGGGTGATCAGCCCCAGCATTTT. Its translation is CASSGQGDQPQHF.

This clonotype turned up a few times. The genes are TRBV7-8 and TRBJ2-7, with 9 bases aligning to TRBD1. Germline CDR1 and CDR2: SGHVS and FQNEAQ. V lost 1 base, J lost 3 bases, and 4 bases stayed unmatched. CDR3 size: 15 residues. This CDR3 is CASSLGPGQGYEQYF. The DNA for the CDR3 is TGTGCCAGCAGCTTAGGCCCGGGACAGGGCTACGAGCAGTACTTC.

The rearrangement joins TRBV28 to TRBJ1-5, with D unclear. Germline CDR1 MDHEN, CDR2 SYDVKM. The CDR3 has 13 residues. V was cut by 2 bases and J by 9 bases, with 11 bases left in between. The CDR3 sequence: CASSLMGVGPQHF. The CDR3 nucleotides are TGTGCCAGCAGTTTAATGGGAGTTGGGCCCCAGCATTTT.

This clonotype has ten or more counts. CDR3 loop: CASTWAAGPVTDTQYF. The CDR3 bases are TGTGCCAGTACTTGGGCGGCTGGGCCTGTCACAGATACGCAGTATTTT. This chain links TRBV6-5 with TRBJ2-3; D remains unclear. V was pared by 9 bases and J by 2 bases, with 21 bases between. The CDR3 sequence is 16 residues long. CDR1 and CDR2 from the germline V gene are MNHEY and SVGAGI.

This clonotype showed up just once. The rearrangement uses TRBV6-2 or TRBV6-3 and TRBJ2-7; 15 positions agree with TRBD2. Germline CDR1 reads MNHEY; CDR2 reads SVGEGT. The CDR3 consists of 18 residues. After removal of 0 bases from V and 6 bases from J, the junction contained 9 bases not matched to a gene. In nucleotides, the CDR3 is TGTGCCAGCAGTTACTCGAGGACTAGCGGGAGGGCCGGTGGCGAGCAGTACTTC. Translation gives CASSYSRTSGRAGGEQYF.

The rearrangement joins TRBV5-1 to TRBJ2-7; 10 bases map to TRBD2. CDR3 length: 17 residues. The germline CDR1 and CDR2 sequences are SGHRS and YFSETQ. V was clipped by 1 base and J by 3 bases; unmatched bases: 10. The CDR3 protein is CASSLPAGGREHYEQYF. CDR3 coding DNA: TGCGCCAGCAGCTTGCCAGCGGGAGGGCGGGAGCACTACGAGCAGTACTTC.

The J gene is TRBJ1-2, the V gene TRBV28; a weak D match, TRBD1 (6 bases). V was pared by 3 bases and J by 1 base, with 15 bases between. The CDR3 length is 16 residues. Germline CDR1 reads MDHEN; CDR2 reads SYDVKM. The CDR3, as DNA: TGTGCCAGCAGTTTTATGGGGGCGATATTTAACTATGGCTACACCTTC. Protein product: CASSFMGAIFNYGYTF.

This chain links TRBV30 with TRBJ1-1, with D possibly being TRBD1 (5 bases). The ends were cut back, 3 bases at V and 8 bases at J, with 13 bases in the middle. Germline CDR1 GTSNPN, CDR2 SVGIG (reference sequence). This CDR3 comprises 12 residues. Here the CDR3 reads CAWRYRPTEAFF. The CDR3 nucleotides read TGTGCCTGGAGGTACAGGCCCACCGAAGCTTTCTTT.

CDR3 in amino acids: CASSNPQGSGYTF. In nucleotides, the CDR3 is TGTGCCAGCAGCAACCCACAGGGCAGCGGCTACACCTTC. The chain joins TRBV6-1 to TRBJ1-2; possibly TRBD1 for D (6 bases). This CDR3 comprises 13 residues. Deletions cut 6 bases from V and 8 bases from J, with 16 bases between. Per germline, CDR1 MNHNS and CDR2 SASEGT.

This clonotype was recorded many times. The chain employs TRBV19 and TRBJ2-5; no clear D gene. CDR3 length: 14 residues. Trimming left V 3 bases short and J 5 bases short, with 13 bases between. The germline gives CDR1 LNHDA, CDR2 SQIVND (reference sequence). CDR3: CASSMQVAAETQYF. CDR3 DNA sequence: TGTGCCAGTAGTATGCAGGTGGCAGCGGAGACCCAGTACTTC. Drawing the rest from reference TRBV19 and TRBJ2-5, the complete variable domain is DGGITQSPKYLFRKEGQNVTLSCEQNLNHDAMYWYRQDPGQGLRLIYYSQIVNDFQKGDIAEGYSVSREKKESFPLTVTSAQKNPTAFYLCASSMQVAAETQYFGPGTRLLVL.

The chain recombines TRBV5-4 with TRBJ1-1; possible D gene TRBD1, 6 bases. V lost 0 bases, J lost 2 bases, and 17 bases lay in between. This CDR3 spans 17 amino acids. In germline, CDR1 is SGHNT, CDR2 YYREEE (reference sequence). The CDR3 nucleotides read TGTGCCAGCAGCTTGGAACTACCGGGACACGGAAACACTGAAGCTTTCTTT. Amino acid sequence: CASSLELPGHGNTEAFF. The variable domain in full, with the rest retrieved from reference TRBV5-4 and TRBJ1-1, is ETGVTQSPTHLIKTRGQQVTLRCSSQSGHNTVSWYQQALGQGPQFIFQYYREEENGRGNFPPRFSGLQFPNYSSELNVNALELDDSALYLCASSLELPGHGNTEAFFGQGTRLTVV.

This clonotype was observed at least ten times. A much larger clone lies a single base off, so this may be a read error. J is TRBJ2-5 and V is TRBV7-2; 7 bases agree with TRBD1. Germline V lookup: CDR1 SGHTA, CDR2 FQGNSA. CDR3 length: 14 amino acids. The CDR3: CASNNRGIGETQCF. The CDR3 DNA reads TGTGCCAGCAACAACAGGGGTATAGGGGAGACCCAGTGCTTC.

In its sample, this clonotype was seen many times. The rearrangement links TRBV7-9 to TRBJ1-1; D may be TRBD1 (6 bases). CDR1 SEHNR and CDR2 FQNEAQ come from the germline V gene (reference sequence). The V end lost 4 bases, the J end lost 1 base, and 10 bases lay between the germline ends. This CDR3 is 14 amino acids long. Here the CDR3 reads CASSSRRGNTEAFF. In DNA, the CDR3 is TGTGCCAGCAGCTCCCGCAGGGGGAACACTGAAGCTTTCTTT. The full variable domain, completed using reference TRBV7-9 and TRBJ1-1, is DTGVSQNPRHKITKRGQNVTFRCDPISEHNRLYWYRQTLGQGPEFLTYFQNEAQLEKSRLLSDRFSAERPKGSFSTLEIQRTEQGDSAMYLCASSSRRGNTEAFFGQGTRLTVV.

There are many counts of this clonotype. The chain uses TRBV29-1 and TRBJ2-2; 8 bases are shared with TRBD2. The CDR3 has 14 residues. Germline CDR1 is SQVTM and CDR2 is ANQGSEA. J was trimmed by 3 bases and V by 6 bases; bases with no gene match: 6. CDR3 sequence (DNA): TGCAGCGTCACAGCGGGAGTGGACACCGGGGAGCTGTTTTTT. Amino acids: CSVTAGVDTGELFF.